Sequencing of this T cell receptor (beta chain) was carried out in a study of memory CD4+ T cells and cytomegalovirus serostatus. Study at large: Of the healthy Belgian adults, roughly ten were CMV seropositive and around 22 seronegative.

Only in-frame clones appear in the TCRdb table, and some are missing; sequencing was by immunoSEQ multiplex PCR. The sample consists of tens of thousands of clones, roughly 74% of them appearing once. The sort gate was single viable CD3+CD4+CD8-CD45RO+ cells for memory CD4+ T cells. This CDR3 region has 14 residues. Germline CDR1 is SGHVS and CDR2 is FQNEAQ. V dropped 2 bases and J dropped 4 bases, with 11 bases sitting between them. Sequencing was performed on memory CD4+ T cells from blood. The V gene is TRBV7-8, the J gene TRBJ2-5; D is possibly TRBD2 (6 bases). The sequence came from an adult in good health and CMV-seropositive. The CDR3 spells CASSLTRGRETQYF. The CDR3 nucleotides read TGTGCCAGCAGCTTAACCCGGGGGAGAGAGACCCAGTACTTC.